The 25 T cell receptor beta chains below were found in one sample sequenced in a study of Ad26.COV2.S vaccination and SARS-CoV-2 variants. The data were produced by immunoSEQ multiplex PCR, yet TCRdb's version contains in-frame clones alone and is incomplete. The sample records about 350,000 clones, around 88% being singletons. Indicated treatment: some 20 received Ad26.COV2.S at low or high dose, single or two shots; roughly five received placebo; per-sample allocation not given. Following the first vaccine or placebo injection, samples were taken on day 63. Here the sequenced sample was peripheral blood, taken in a trial of Ad26.COV2.S vaccine versus placebo. These receptors were collected from a person aged 18 to 59 who received the Ad26.COV2.S COVID-19 vaccine or a placebo.

The chain combines TRBV6-2 or TRBV6-3 with TRBJ2-7; D call uncertain. Between the trimmed V and J ends, which lost 4 bases and 5 bases, there was a span of 15 bases. Looked up from germline, CDR1 is MNHEY and CDR2 is SVGEGT. This CDR3 comprises 14 residues. The CDR3 reads CASSWADRDDEQYF. CDR3 DNA sequence: TGTGCCAGCAGTTGGGCCGATCGTGACGACGAGCAGTACTTC.

V gene TRBV4-2 combines with J gene TRBJ2-2; 9 bases align to TRBD2. Germline V lookup: CDR1 LGHNA, CDR2 YNFKEQ. V dropped 0 bases and J dropped 0; count of bases not matched to a gene: 5. The CDR3 consists of 18 residues. DNA of the CDR3: TGTGCCAGCAGCCAAGAGGGGCCTAGCGGGACGAACACCGGGGAGCTGTTTTTT. It codes for CASSQEGPSGTNTGELFF.

This CDR3 is CASSFGQATSEAFF. The CDR3, as DNA: TGCGCCAGCAGCTTCGGACAGGCCACTTCTGAAGCTTTCTTT. J is TRBJ1-1 and V is TRBV5-1; the match to TRBD1 covers 7 bases. The length of the CDR3 is 14 residues. Losses at the gene ends were 2 bases for V and 6 bases for J; bases not matched to a gene: 7. Germline V gene lookup returns CDR1 SGHRS and CDR2 YFSETQ.

The chain employs TRBV3-1 (or the pseudogene TRBV3-2) and TRBJ1-1; TRBD1 might be the D (5 bases). The germline gives CDR1 LGHDT, CDR2 YNNKEL (reference sequence). The V and J ends lost 6 bases and 0 bases respectively, with 23 bases between them. The CDR3 is made up of 18 amino acids. The CDR3 protein is CASSPLDRGRNLNTEAFF. DNA of the CDR3: TGTGCCAGCAGTCCCTTAGATAGGGGCCGGAACTTGAACACTGAAGCTTTCTTT.

The chain couples TRBV19 to TRBJ1-1, with TRBD1 matching 7 bases. V trimming: 3 bases; J trimming: 1 base; junction bases outside the gene matches: 5. This CDR3 spans 15 amino acids. CDR1 is LNHDA and CDR2 is SQIVND in the germline V gene (reference sequence). The CDR3, as DNA: TGTGCCAGTAGTATTCATGCAGGGGGGAACACTGAAGCTTTCTTT. Its translation is CASSIHAGGNTEAFF.

This chain links TRBV19 with TRBJ2-1, with 9 bases matching TRBD2. Germline CDR1 and CDR2: LNHDA and SQIVND (reference sequence). The CDR3 is 17 residues long. V shed 8 bases, J shed 2 bases, and the junction held 13 bases outside the gene matches. Here the CDR3 reads CASRPLREGAPYNEQFF. The CDR3 nucleotides are TGTGCCAGTCGGCCCTTGCGGGAGGGAGCCCCCTACAATGAGCAGTTCTTC.

This chain links TRBV30 with TRBJ2-5; D remains unclear. The CDR3 loop spans 15 amino acids. The germline V and J ends were trimmed by 0 bases and 5 bases, with 16 bases remaining between them. Germline assignment: CDR1 GTSNPN and CDR2 SVGIG (reference sequence). CDR3 amino acids: CAWSVQGTPTETQYF. As DNA, the CDR3 is TGTGCCTGGAGTGTACAAGGAACTCCAACGGAGACCCAGTACTTC.

V is TRBV6-2 or TRBV6-3 and J is TRBJ2-3; 11 nucleotides match TRBD2. Trimming cost V 5 bases and J 4 bases; bases outside gene matches: 8. CDR1 and CDR2 (germline): MNHEY, SVGEGT. The CDR3 covers 16 residues. CDR3 coding DNA: TGTGCCAGCAGTGCTATAGCGGGGGGGCCGGCAGATACGCAGTATTTT. Encoded protein: CASSAIAGGPADTQYF.

The V call is TRBV12-5, the J call TRBJ1-1; D ambiguous. The V end lost 4 bases, the J end lost 6 bases, and 12 bases lay between the germline ends. CDR1 is LGHNT, CDR2 FRNRAP, per germline. The CDR3 consists of 13 residues. CDR3 loop: CASGSKLGAEAFF. The CDR3 DNA sequence: TGTGCTAGTGGTTCCAAGTTGGGAGCTGAAGCTTTCTTT.

The chain is built from TRBV27 and TRBJ2-5, with 9 bases lining up with TRBD2. Germline CDR1 and CDR2: MNHEY and SMNVEV (reference sequence). CDR3 length equals 16 residues. V lost 2 bases and J lost 2; bases outside the gene matches: 6. In DNA, the CDR3 is TGTGCCAGCAGTTTAAGGCGCCTAGCGGGGCAAGAGACCCAGTACTTC. Translated: CASSLRRLAGQETQYF.

The V gene is TRBV5-4, the J gene TRBJ2-7; 9 bases are a match to TRBD1. This CDR3 spans 17 amino acids. J was trimmed by 5 bases and V by 6 bases; bases with no gene match: 18. From germline, CDR1 is SGHNT and CDR2 YYREEE (reference sequence). CDR3 in DNA: TGTGCCAGCAACACATACCGAACCGGGACAGGGAGAGACGAGCAGTACTTC. Encoded protein: CASNTYRTGTGRDEQYF.

The table lists this clone with a count of one. The J gene is TRBJ1-5, the V gene TRBV19; 12 bases line up with TRBD1. V lost 8 bases and J lost 6; bases outside the gene matches: 14. The germline CDR1 and CDR2 sequences are LNHDA and SQIVND (reference sequence). This CDR3 contains 17 residues. The CDR3 loop reads CASSGTGGSRGGQPQHF. In DNA, the CDR3 is TGTGCCAGTTCCGGGACAGGGGGCTCCCGGGGGGGTCAGCCCCAGCATTTT.

The CDR3: CASSQAFTRVNNYGYTF. DNA of the CDR3: TGTGCCAGCAGCCAAGCGTTTACCAGGGTAAACAACTATGGCTACACCTTC. The V gene is TRBV4-2, the J gene TRBJ1-2; perhaps TRBD1 as D (5 bases). Trimming stripped 1 base from V and 2 bases from J, with 17 bases between. CDR1 is LGHNA and CDR2 is YNFKEQ in the germline V gene. The CDR3 is 17 residues long.

There are a few counts of this clone. This chain links TRBV9 with TRBJ2-7; D is uncertain. The V end was cut by 3 bases, the J end by 1 base, with 11 bases between. The CDR3 sequence is 14 residues long. Germline V gives CDR1 SGDLS, CDR2 YYNGEE. The CDR3 loop reads CASSAGEPSYEQYF. For the CDR3, the DNA is TGTGCCAGCAGCGCGGGTGAACCTTCCTACGAGCAGTACTTC.

J is TRBJ2-3 and V is TRBV7-9; TRBD2 aligns across 7 bases. Looked up from germline, CDR1 is SEHNR and CDR2 is FQNEAQ (reference sequence). CDR3 length: 14 amino acids. V was clipped by 5 bases and J by 4 bases; unmatched bases: 6. CDR3 nucleotide sequence: TGTGCCAGCAGCCCCAGCGGGGTCCCAGATACGCAGTATTTT. Its protein product is CASSPSGVPDTQYF.

This rearrangement joins TRBV5-6 to TRBJ1-1, with TRBD1 matching 8 bases. Trimming at V came to 0 bases and at J to 1 base, leaving 5 bases not matched to a gene. The CDR3 sequence is 16 residues long. Germline assignment: CDR1 SGHDT and CDR2 YYEEEE. CDR3 DNA: TGTGCCAGCAGCTTGGGGACAGGGCCTCCGAACACTGAAGCTTTCTTT. Encoded protein: CASSLGTGPPNTEAFF.

The CDR3 is CASSQEGIRTYEQYF. The CDR3 DNA is TGTGCCAGCAGCCAAGAGGGGATAAGGACCTACGAGCAGTACTTC. This chain connects TRBV14 to TRBJ2-7; D not certain. The CDR3 length is 15 residues. Germline CDR1 is SGHDN and CDR2 is FVKESK. Trimming removed 0 bases from V and 2 bases from J, with 11 bases in between.

The genes are TRBV6-2 or TRBV6-3 and TRBJ2-1; 9 nucleotides agree with TRBD2. Germline V lookup: CDR1 MNHEY, CDR2 SVGEGT. The CDR3 loop spans 15 amino acids. The V segment lost 5 bases and the J segment 8 bases; nucleotides outside the gene matches: 10. CDR3 sequence: CASSLGGGARDEQFF. The DNA for the CDR3 is TGTGCCAGCAGTCTCGGCGGGGGGGCCCGGGATGAGCAGTTCTTC.

The chain is built from TRBV5-1 and TRBJ2-3; D is perhaps TRBD1 (5 bases). The V end lost 7 bases, the J end lost 3 bases, and 12 bases lay between the germline ends. The CDR3 has 13 amino acids. Germline V lookup: CDR1 SGHRS, CDR2 YFSETQ. This chain's CDR3 is CASWGAGTDTQYF. Here the CDR3 DNA reads TGCGCCAGCTGGGGCGCAGGTACAGATACGCAGTATTTT.

The sample holds a few counts of this clone. J is TRBJ2-5 and V is TRBV18, with 7 bases lining up with TRBD2. Germline V gene sequence: CDR1 KGHSH, CDR2 LQKENI. With 0 bases clipped from V and 1 base from J, the junction kept 5 bases outside the gene matches. The CDR3 is made up of 16 amino acids. CDR3 sequence reads: CASSPPQGGSQETQYF. The CDR3 nucleotides are TGTGCCAGCTCACCACCGCAGGGAGGGTCCCAAGAGACCCAGTACTTC.

The CDR3 DNA is TGCAGCGTTGTGGGAGGTGATGGCTACACCTTC. Translation: CSVVGGDGYTF. This chain connects TRBV29-1 to TRBJ1-2; D is unclear. V lost 4 bases, J lost 6 bases, and 9 bases lay in between. Per germline, CDR1 SQVTM and CDR2 ANQGSEA. The CDR3 totals 11 residues.

The rearrangement joins TRBV12-3 or TRBV12-4 to TRBJ2-5; D not certain. Between the trimmed V and J ends, which lost 2 bases and 2 bases, there was a span of 6 bases. The CDR3 has 13 amino acids. The CDR3 is CASSLWQQETQYF. The CDR3 region has the DNA TGTGCCAGCAGTTTATGGCAGCAAGAGACCCAGTACTTC.

V usage is TRBV7-8 and J usage is TRBJ2-4, with 9 bases that match TRBD2. With V trimmed by 3 bases and J by 9 bases, 12 bases remained unmatched. Germline V lookup: CDR1 SGHVS, CDR2 FQNEAQ. The CDR3 length is 16 residues. The CDR3 sequence is CASSFPGLAGRGIQYF. Written as DNA, the CDR3 is TGTGCCAGCAGCTTCCCGGGACTAGCAGGTCGGGGCATTCAGTACTTC.

This chain connects TRBV7-3 to TRBJ2-1; D possibly corresponds to TRBD2 (6 bases). The germline V gene has CDR1 SGHTA and CDR2 FQGTGA. The CDR3 runs 15 residues. Trimming took off 5 bases at V and 7 bases at J, with 18 bases between the two ends. CDR3 sequence (DNA): TGTGCCAGCAGCATCCTGCCCGGGAGTGGGAATGAGCAGTTCTTC. Protein sequence: CASSILPGSGNEQFF.

V usage is TRBV30 and J usage is TRBJ2-1; 8 nucleotides line up with TRBD1. V trimming: 4 bases; J trimming: 8 bases; junction bases outside the gene matches: 22. In germline, CDR1 is GTSNPN, CDR2 SVGIG (reference sequence). This CDR3 is 18 amino acids long. The CDR3 sequence: CAWNHVPQGASWGDEQFF. The CDR3 nucleotides are TGTGCCTGGAACCATGTCCCCCAGGGGGCAAGTTGGGGTGATGAGCAGTTCTTC.